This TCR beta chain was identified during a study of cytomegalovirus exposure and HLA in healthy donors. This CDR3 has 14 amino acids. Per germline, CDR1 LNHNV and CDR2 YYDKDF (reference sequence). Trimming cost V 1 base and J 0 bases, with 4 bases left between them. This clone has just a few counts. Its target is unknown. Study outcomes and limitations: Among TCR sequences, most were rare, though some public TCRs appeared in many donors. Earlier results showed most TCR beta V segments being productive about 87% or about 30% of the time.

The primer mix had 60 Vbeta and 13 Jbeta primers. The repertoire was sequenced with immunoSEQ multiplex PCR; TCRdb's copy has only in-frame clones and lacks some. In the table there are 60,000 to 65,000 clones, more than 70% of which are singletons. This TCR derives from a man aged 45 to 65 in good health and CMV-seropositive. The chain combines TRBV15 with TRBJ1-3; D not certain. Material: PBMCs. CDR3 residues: CATSRGVSGNTIYF. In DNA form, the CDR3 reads TGTGCCACCAGCAGAGGAGTCTCTGGAAACACCATATATTTT.